These 19 T cell receptor beta chains originate from one sample sequenced in a study of shared T cell receptors in the human thymus. Some clones are missing from TCRdb's copy, which holds only in-frame ones; the method was immunoSEQ multiplex PCR. Here the sample spans roughly 500,000 clones, approximately 78% being singletons. These data are also associated with another study on human thymus T cells.

Sequencing was performed on thymocytes. All receptors come from a boy under two years old with a congenital heart defect.

CDR3 bases: TGTGCCAGCAGTGACGGAGGACAGGGTGGGGGGGGTCCCTTACGGAATGAGCAGTTCTTC. This gives the protein CASSDGGQGGGGPLRNEQFF. J is TRBJ2-1 and V is TRBV6-4; D might be TRBD1 (8 bases). Germline V gene lookup returns CDR1 MRHNA and CDR2 SNTAGT. V was trimmed by 2 bases and J by 7 bases, leaving 30 bases between them. CDR3 length equals 20 residues.

Of note for this clone: Relative to the germline gene, one junction end is altered; a read error may explain this. At the DNA level, this CDR3 is encoded by other sequences in the same sample as well. The rearrangement joins TRBV7-6 to TRBJ1-1; 9 bases map to TRBD1. Germline CDR1 reads SGHVS; CDR2 reads FNYEAQ. This CDR3 is built from 15 residues. CDR3 DNA: TGTGCCAGCAGTTTAGCGACAGGGGGGAACACTGAAGCTTTCTTT. It encodes CASSLATGGNTEAFF. Full variable domain (missing parts from reference TRBV7-6 and TRBJ1-1): GAGVSQSPRYKVTKRGQDVALRCDPISGHVSLYWYRQALGQGPEFLTYFNYEAQQDKSGLPNDRFSAERPEGSISTLTIQRTEQRDSAMYRCASSLATGGNTEAFFGQGTRLTVV.

This clone was seen a handful of times. The chain recombines TRBV10-1 with TRBJ2-7; tentatively, D is TRBD2 (5 bases). The germline gives CDR1 WNHNN, CDR2 SYGVQD (reference sequence). CDR3 length equals 14 residues. V lost 4 bases and J lost 6, with 16 bases in between. This CDR3 is CASSVHGRAAEQYF. The CDR3 DNA sequence: TGCGCCAGCAGTGTCCACGGTCGAGCGGCCGAGCAGTACTTC.

This clone appeared a single time. DNA of the CDR3: TGCGCCAGCAGCTTGGGGACTAGCGGCCGAGAGACCCAGTACTTC. Translated: CASSLGTSGRETQYF. This chain joins TRBV5-1 and TRBJ2-5; 10 bases fit TRBD2. V trimming: 0 bases; J trimming: 4 bases; junction bases outside the gene matches: 3. The CDR3 sequence is 15 residues long. CDR1 and CDR2 from the germline V gene are SGHRS and YFSETQ.

This sequence joins TRBV5-4 and TRBJ1-5; TRBD1 matches 7 bases. Trimming at V came to 3 bases and at J to 0 bases, leaving 9 bases not matched to a gene. The CDR3 runs to 17 residues. Germline-derived CDR1 and CDR2 are SGHNT and YYREEE (reference sequence). CDR3 region: CASSSQGGQHSNQPQHF. The CDR3 region has the DNA TGTGCCAGCAGCTCCCAGGGGGGACAGCATAGCAATCAGCCCCAGCATTTT. Using reference TRBV5-4 and TRBJ1-5 for the parts outside the CDR3, the full variable domain is ETGVTQSPTHLIKTRGQQVTLRCSSQSGHNTVSWYQQALGQGPQFIFQYYREEENGRGNFPPRFSGLQFPNYSSELNVNALELDDSALYLCASSSQGGQHSNQPQHFGDGTRLSIL.

This clone has a handful of counts. The chain couples TRBV5-4 to TRBJ2-3; D perhaps matches TRBD1 (5 bases). CDR1 is SGHNT and CDR2 is YYREEE in the germline V gene (reference sequence). This CDR3 comprises 16 residues. V lost 4 bases and J lost 0, with 15 bases in between. The CDR3 DNA follows: TGTGCCAGCAGCATGTCAGGGCATTTCAGCACAGATACGCAGTATTTT. It yields the protein CASSMSGHFSTDTQYF.

J is TRBJ1-1 and V is TRBV7-2; 10 positions match TRBD1. The CDR3 covers 15 residues. Unmatched junction bases numbered 8, after V lost 5 bases and J lost 5 bases. CDR1 SGHTA and CDR2 FQGNSA come from the germline V gene. CDR3 nucleotides: TGTGCCAGCAGCCCGGGGACAGGGGCCGGGACTGAAGCTTTCTTT. It translates to CASSPGTGAGTEAFF.

In this sample, this clone turned up a few times. This sequence joins TRBV28 and TRBJ2-1, with 9 nucleotides matching TRBD2. Per the germline V gene, CDR1 is MDHEN and CDR2 is SYDVKM. J gave up 9 bases and V 2 bases, and 17 bases lay outside the gene matches. This CDR3 contains 18 residues. The CDR3 bases are TGTGCCAGCAGTTTAAGGGACTTGCCTAGCGGGGCCCCCATTGAGCAGTTCTTC. As protein: CASSLRDLPSGAPIEQFF.

The rearrangement joins TRBV9 to TRBJ1-1, with D possibly TRBD1 on 6 matching bases. This CDR3 spans 16 amino acids. V lost 0 bases, J lost 0 bases, and 12 bases lay in between. Germline loops: CDR1 SGDLS, CDR2 YYNGEE. CDR3 in amino acids: CASSVVEGVMNTEAFF. Written as DNA, the CDR3 is TGTGCCAGCAGCGTAGTTGAGGGGGTCATGAACACTGAAGCTTTCTTT.

This clone was detected once. This chain uses TRBV28 with TRBJ2-6; D might be TRBD2 (5 bases). CDR3 length: 17 residues. Trimming took 3 bases from V and 4 from J, leaving 16 bases between them. Germline CDR1 MDHEN, CDR2 SYDVKM. The CDR3 DNA follows: TGTGCCAGCAGTTTGCTCAGGTGGAGGAGGGGGGCCAACGTCCTGACTTTC. Translated, it gives CASSLLRWRRGANVLTF.

Only one count was recorded for this clone. The rearrangement joins TRBV11-3 to TRBJ1-2; 10 positions agree with TRBD1. Germline CDR1 reads SGHNT; CDR2 reads YENEEA. The CDR3 is 15 residues long. Unmatched junction bases numbered 5, after V lost 4 bases and J lost 3 bases. CDR3 sequence (DNA): TGTGCCAGCAGCTCCGGACAGGGGGTTCACTATGGCTACACCTTC. Amino acids: CASSSGQGVHYGYTF.

The sample holds one count of this clone. Other nucleotide sequences from this sample produce the same CDR3. This rearrangement joins TRBV4-2 to TRBJ2-5; TRBD1 is a possible D gene (6 bases). Trimming shortened V by 0 bases and J by 1 base, and 9 bases separated the two germline ends. The CDR3 runs 15 residues. CDR1 and CDR2 from the germline V gene are LGHNA and YNFKEQ. The CDR3 nucleotides are TGTGCCAGCAGCCAAGAAGGCAGGGGCCAAGAGACCCAGTACTTC. It encodes CASSQEGRGQETQYF.

The chain combines TRBV7-2 with TRBJ2-7, with TRBD2 identical over 12 bases. The CDR3 covers 19 residues. Germline V CDR1 and CDR2: SGHTA, FQGNSA. The trim removed 0 bases at V and 1 base at J, leaving 10 bases unmatched. The CDR3 coding sequence is TGTGCCAGCAGCTTAGCTTCCCCTAGCGGGAGGGCCTCTTCCTACGAGCAGTACTTC. It encodes CASSLASPSGRASSYEQYF.

The chain has TRBV7-8 and TRBJ2-7, with TRBD1 identical over 12 bases. Germline CDR1 and CDR2: SGHVS and FQNEAQ. J was trimmed by 2 bases and V by 5 bases; bases with no gene match: 4. CDR3 size: 15 residues. The CDR3 protein is CASSQGTGGAYEQYF. CDR3 sequence (DNA): TGTGCCAGCAGCCAAGGGACAGGGGGCGCCTACGAGCAGTACTTC.

A word on this clone: Additional DNA sequences in this sample encode the identical CDR3. This chain joins TRBV20-1 and TRBJ2-7; D gene uncertain. Germline V gives CDR1 DFQATT, CDR2 SNEGSKA (reference sequence). V was cut by 0 bases and J by 3 bases, with 3 bases left in between. This CDR3 has 11 residues. The CDR3 nucleotides are TGCAGTGCTAGAGAGTACTACGAGCAGTACTTC. Its protein is CSAREYYEQYF.

The V and J genes are TRBV7-2 and TRBJ2-1; D is unclear. Germline V gives CDR1 SGHTA, CDR2 FQGNSA. The CDR3 extends over 13 amino acids. V was clipped by 5 bases and J by 10 bases, with 15 bases between them. CDR3 bases: TGTGCCAGCAGCCCCCCGCCGGAGACGGAGCAGTTCTTC. It translates to CASSPPPETEQFF. Filled out from reference TRBV7-2 and TRBJ2-1, the complete variable domain reads GAGVSQSPSNKVTEKGKDVELRCDPISGHTALYWYRQSLGQGLEFLIYFQGNSAPDKSGLPSDRFSAERTGGSVSTLTIQRTQQEDSAVYLCASSPPPETEQFFGPGTRLTVL.

CDR3 in DNA: TGTGCTAGTGGTTTGGTACCAGGAGTTGATAGCGGGAGGCCGGGTACGCAGTATTTT. Protein: CASGLVPGVDSGRPGTQYF. The J gene is TRBJ2-3, the V gene TRBV12-5; 10 positions agree with TRBD2. V was pared by 0 bases and J by 8 bases, with 17 bases of the junction left unmatched. The CDR3 consists of 19 residues. Germline assignment: CDR1 LGHNT and CDR2 FRNRAP.

This sequence joins TRBV9 and TRBJ2-4; TRBD2 is a possible D gene (7 bases). The ends were cut back, 0 bases at V and 9 bases at J, with 13 bases in the middle. CDR3 length: 14 residues. In germline, CDR1 is SGDLS, CDR2 YYNGEE. CDR3 sequence: CASSVEREGGIQYF. CDR3 sequence (DNA): TGTGCCAGCAGCGTAGAGCGGGAAGGGGGCATTCAGTACTTC.

This clone came up once. This chain connects TRBV4-2 to TRBJ2-3, with a possible D match to TRBD2 (7 bases). The CDR3 consists of 20 residues. CDR1 LGHNA and CDR2 YNFKEQ come from the germline V gene. Trimming pared 3 bases from V and 2 bases from J, leaving 27 bases between. CDR3: CASSHPMGERGGGITDTQYF. CDR3 sequence (DNA): TGTGCCAGCAGCCATCCCATGGGGGAGCGGGGAGGGGGGATCACAGATACGCAGTATTTT.